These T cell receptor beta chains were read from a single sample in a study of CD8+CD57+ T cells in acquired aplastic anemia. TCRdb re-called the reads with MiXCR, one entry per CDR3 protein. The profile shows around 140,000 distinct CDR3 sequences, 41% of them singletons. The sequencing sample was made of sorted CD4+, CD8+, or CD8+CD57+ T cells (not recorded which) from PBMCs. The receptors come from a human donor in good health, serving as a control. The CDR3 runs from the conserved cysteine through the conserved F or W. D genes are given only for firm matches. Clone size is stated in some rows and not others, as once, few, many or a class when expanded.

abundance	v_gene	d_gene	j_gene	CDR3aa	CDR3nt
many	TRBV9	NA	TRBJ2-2	CASSVGPEPNTGELFF	TGTGCCAGCAGCGTAGGGCCAGAGCCGAACACCGGGGAGCTGTTTTTT
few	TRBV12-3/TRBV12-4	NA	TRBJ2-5	CAANQSRGETQYF	TGTGCCGCAAACCAATCCCGGGGGGAGACCCAGTACTTC
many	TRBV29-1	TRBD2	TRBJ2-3	CSVEATGGSTDTQYF	TGCAGCGTTGAAGCCACGGGGGGGAGCACAGATACGCAGTATTTT
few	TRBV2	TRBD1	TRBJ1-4	CACMAAGTGLKKLFF	TGTGCCTGCATGGCCGCCGGGACAGGCCTTAAAAAACTGTTTTTT
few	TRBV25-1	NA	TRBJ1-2	CASSGTTYGYTF	TGTGCCAGCAGTGGGACAACCTATGGCTACACCTTC
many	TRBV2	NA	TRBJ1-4	CASSIPGEPNEKLFF	TGTGCCAGCAGTATTCCAGGGGAACCGAATGAAAAACTGTTTTTT
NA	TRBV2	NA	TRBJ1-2	CASRDWEANYGYTF	TGTGCCAGCAGGGACTGGGAGGCTAACTATGGCTACACCTTC
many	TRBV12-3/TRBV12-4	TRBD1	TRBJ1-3	CASSLSGQGVGNTIYF	TGTGCCAGCAGTCTATCGGGACAGGGGGTTGGAAACACCATATATTTT
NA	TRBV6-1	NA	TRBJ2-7	CASSLPTGTSYEQYF	TGTGCCAGCAGCCTGCCGACAGGCACTTCCTACGAGCAGTACTTC
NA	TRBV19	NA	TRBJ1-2	CAISRGLLGGYTF	TGTGCCATCAGCAGGGGCCTTCTCGGTGGCTACACCTTC
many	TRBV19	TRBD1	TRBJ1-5	CASEDRGGQPQHF	TGTGCCAGCGAGGACAGGGGCGGTCAGCCCCAGCATTTT
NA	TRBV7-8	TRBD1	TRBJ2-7	CASSLVQGPSYEQYF	TGCGCCAGCAGCTTAGTACAGGGGCCGAGCTACGAGCAGTACTTC
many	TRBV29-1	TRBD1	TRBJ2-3	CSVGGQTLFPTDTQYF	TGCAGCGTTGGGGGACAGACTTTATTTCCCACAGATACGCAGTATTTT
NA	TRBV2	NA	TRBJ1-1	CASSGTDGMNTEAFF	TGTGCCAGCAGCGGGACGGACGGCATGAACACTGAAGCTTTCTTT
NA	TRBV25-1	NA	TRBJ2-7	CASSGGQRAYEQYF	TGTGCCAGCAGTGGGGGACAGCGGGCCTACGAGCAGTACTTC
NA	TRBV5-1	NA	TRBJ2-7	CASAPAATYEQYF	TGCGCCAGCGCCCCCGCGGCCACCTACGAGCAGTACTTC
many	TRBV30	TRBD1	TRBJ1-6	CAWRGDSSYNSPLHF	TGTGCCTGGAGGGGGGACAGCTCCTATAATTCACCCCTCCACTTT
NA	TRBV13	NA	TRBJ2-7	CASSVGGAPPCSYEQYF	TGTGCCAGCAGCGTAGGGGGTGCACCTCCGTGCTCCTACGAGCAGTACTTC
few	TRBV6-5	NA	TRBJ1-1	CASSWNRKNTEAFF	TGTGCCAGCAGTTGGAACAGGAAGAACACTGAAGCTTTCTTT
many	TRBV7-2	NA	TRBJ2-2	CASRTQNTGELFF	TGTGCCAGCAGAACGCAGAACACCGGGGAGCTGTTTTTT
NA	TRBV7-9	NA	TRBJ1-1	CASRRQENTEAFF	TGTGCCAGCAGACGACAGGAGAACACTGAAGCATTCTTT
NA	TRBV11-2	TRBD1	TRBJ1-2	CASSLGGTGGDYGYTF	TGTGCCAGCAGCTTAGGAGGTACAGGGGGCGACTATGGCTACACCTTC
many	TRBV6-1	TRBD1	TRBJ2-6	CASRTGSGANVLTF	TGTGCCAGCAGGACAGGGTCGGGGGCCAACGTCCTGACTTTC
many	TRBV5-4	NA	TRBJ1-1	CASSSRRDLNTEAFF	TGTGCCAGCAGCTCAAGACGGGACTTGAACACTGAAGCTTTCTTT
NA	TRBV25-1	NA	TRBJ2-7	CASSQEGRQQHEQYF	TGTGCCAGCAGCCAAGAAGGCCGACAGCAGCACGAGCAGTACTTC
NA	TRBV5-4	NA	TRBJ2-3	CASSLEGRTGTDTQYF	TGTGCCAGCAGCTTGGAGGGTAGAACGGGCACAGATACGCAGTATTTT
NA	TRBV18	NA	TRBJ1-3	CASSPLNLRSPGNTIYF	TGTGCCAGCTCACCACTAAACCTACGGAGCCCTGGAAACACCATATATTTT
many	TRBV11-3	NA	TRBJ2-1	CASSLRGPRSYNEQFF	TGTGCCAGCAGCTTAAGGGGACCCCGATCCTACAATGAGCAGTTCTTC
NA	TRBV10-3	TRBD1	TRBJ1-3	CAISYSGGESGNTIYF	TGTGCCATCAGTTACTCAGGGGGCGAGTCTGGAAACACCATATATTTT
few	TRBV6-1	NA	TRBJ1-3	CASGPGQSSGNTIYF	TGTGCCAGCGGACCAGGACAGAGCTCTGGAAACACCATATATTTT
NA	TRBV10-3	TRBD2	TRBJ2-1	CAISEQRDYNEQFF	TGTGCCATCAGTGAACAGCGGGACTACAATGAGCAGTTCTTC
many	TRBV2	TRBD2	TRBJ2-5	CASDSGLASETQYF	TGTGCCAGCGATTCGGGACTAGCGTCGGAGACCCAGTACTTC
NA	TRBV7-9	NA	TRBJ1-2	CASIKMNQDYGYTF	TGTGCCAGCATAAAGATGAACCAAGACTATGGCTACACCTTC
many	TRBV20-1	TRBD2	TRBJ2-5	CSATKTSGGPQETQYF	TGCAGTGCTACCAAGACTAGCGGGGGGCCCCAAGAGACCCAGTACTTC
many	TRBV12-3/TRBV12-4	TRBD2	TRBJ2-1	CASRQAGTSTRGEQFF	TGTGCCAGCAGGCAAGCCGGGACTAGCACCAGGGGGGAGCAGTTCTTC
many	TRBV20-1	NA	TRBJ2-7	CSASGGLDLVQYF	TGCAGTGCTAGTGGGGGACTCGATTTGGTGCAGTACTTC
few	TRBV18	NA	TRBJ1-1	CASSPNQGTEAFF	TGTGCCAGCTCACCTAATCAGGGCACTGAAGCTTTCTTT
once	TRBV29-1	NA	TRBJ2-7	CSAASAFVYEQYF	TGCAGCGCTGCCTCTGCGTTCGTCTACGAGCAGTACTTC
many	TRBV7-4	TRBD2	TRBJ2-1	CASRETSGIHNEQFF	TGTGCCAGCAGAGAGACTAGCGGGATTCACAATGAGCAGTTCTTC
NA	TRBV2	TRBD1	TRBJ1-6	CASRGDRSSYNSPLHF	TGTGCCAGCAGGGGGGACAGGAGCTCCTATAATTCACCCCTCCACTTT
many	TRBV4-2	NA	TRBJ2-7	CASSQSTTELTYEQYF	TGTGCCAGCAGCCAATCCACGACCGAACTCACCTACGAGCAGTACTTC
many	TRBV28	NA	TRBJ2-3	CASSLVDTDTQYF	TGTGCCAGCAGTTTGGTTGACACAGATACGCAGTATTTT
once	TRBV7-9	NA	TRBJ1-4	CASSRLLGEKLFF	TGTGCCAGCAGCCGCCTCCTGGGCGAAAAACTGTTTTTT
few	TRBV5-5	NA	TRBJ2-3	CASSLRGGTDTQYF	TGTGCCAGCAGCTTGAGGGGTGGGACAGATACGCAGTATTTT
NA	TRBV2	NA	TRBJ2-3	CASGADRLLDTQYF	TGTGCCAGCGGGGCTGACAGGTTGTTGGATACGCAGTATTTT